This TCR beta chain was documented in a study of T cells after yellow fever vaccination. Germline CDR1 SEHNR, CDR2 FQNEAQ (reference sequence). Trimming cost V 1 base and J 0 bases; bases outside gene matches: 4. The CDR3 totals 16 residues. MiXCR, run by TCRdb on the 5' RACE reads, gives a single entry per CDR3 protein. The sample yields around 360,000 distinct CDR3 sequences, about 9.9% seen once. The chain has TRBV7-9 and TRBJ2-3; 7 bases match TRBD2. Sequencing used PBMCs, obtained on the day of the first yellow fever vaccination. The clonotype comes from a man in his late teens or twenties who received the YFV17D yellow fever vaccine. CDR3: CASSLGPSGSTDTQYF. CDR3 nucleotide sequence: TGTGCCAGCAGCTTAGGCCCTAGCGGTAGCACAGATACGCAGTATTTT.